These 18 T cell receptor beta chains were all obtained from the same sample, sequenced in a study of cytomegalovirus exposure and HLA in healthy donors. The primer mix had 60 Vbeta and 13 Jbeta primers. Data came from immunoSEQ multiplex PCR; TCRdb stores just in-frame clones and leaves some out. This sample has around 140,000 clones, with around 81% found just once. The source material was PBMCs. Receptors originate from a man aged 45-60 years in good health and CMV-seronegative.

The V gene is TRBV6-5, the J gene TRBJ1-5; the D gene is possibly TRBD1 (6 bases). The CDR3 has 13 residues. V lost 4 bases and J lost 7, with 11 bases in between. Germline CDR1 and CDR2: MNHEY and SVGAGI. The CDR3 loop reads CASSLRGRQPQHF. CDR3 DNA: TGTGCCAGCAGTTTGCGGGGGCGGCAGCCCCAGCATTTT.

The chain combines TRBV25-1 with TRBJ1-2; 8 nucleotides agree with TRBD1. The CDR3 covers 13 residues. With V trimmed by 4 bases and J by 7 bases, 5 bases remained unmatched. Germline V gene lookup returns CDR1 MGHDK and CDR2 SYGVNS. CDR3 DNA sequence: TGTGCCAGCAGTGGTCAGGGGGCGGGTGGCTACACCTTC. Its translation: CASSGQGAGGYTF.

The J gene is TRBJ2-7, the V gene TRBV6-1; TRBD2 matches 9 bases. J gave up 7 bases and V 1 base, and 8 bases lay outside the gene matches. CDR3 length equals 15 residues. Germline V gene data show CDR1 as MNHNS and CDR2 as SASEGT. CDR3 sequence reads: CASSEVKRGAGEQYF. CDR3 coding DNA: TGTGCCAGCAGTGAAGTTAAGCGGGGGGCCGGAGAGCAGTACTTC.

This chain joins TRBV27 and TRBJ2-3; D unclear. Between the trimmed V and J ends, which lost 3 bases and 3 bases, there was a span of 7 bases. The germline CDR1 and CDR2 sequences are MNHEY and SMNVEV (reference sequence). There are 13 residues in the CDR3. CDR3 bases: TGTGCCAGCAGTTTTGAGTTTACAGATACGCAGTATTTT. Translating gives CASSFEFTDTQYF.

This sequence joins TRBV6-5 and TRBJ1-2; 7 positions agree with TRBD1. With 6 bases clipped from V and 5 bases from J, the junction kept 6 bases outside the gene matches. The germline gives CDR1 MNHEY, CDR2 SVGAGI. The CDR3 length is 13 residues. CDR3 sequence (DNA): TGTGCCAGCAGGGCGGACAGGAATTATGGCTACACCTTC. Its translation is CASRADRNYGYTF.

The chain joins TRBV18 to TRBJ1-4, with TRBD1 matching 8 bases. This CDR3 is 15 amino acids long. With 3 bases clipped from V and 10 bases from J, the junction kept 10 bases outside the gene matches. Germline-derived CDR1 and CDR2 are KGHSH and LQKENI. Written as DNA, the CDR3 is TGTGCCAGCTCACCCCCCCAGGGGGCCAAGGGAAAACTGTTTTTT. It yields the protein CASSPPQGAKGKLFF.

This clone has only one observation. J is TRBJ1-1 and V is TRBV2, with a weak D call TRBD1 (5 bases). V gave up 5 bases and J gave up 4 bases, with 17 bases separating them. The CDR3 is 15 amino acids. CDR1 and CDR2 from the germline V gene are SNHLY and FYNNEI. As DNA, the CDR3 is TGTGCCAGCAGTATGGAAGGGGTGCTTGGCACTGAAGCTTTCTTT. Residues: CASSMEGVLGTEAFF.

This chain links TRBV7-8 with TRBJ2-2; TRBD2 matches at 8 bases. Germline CDR1 and CDR2: SGHVS and FQNEAQ. The V and J ends lost 2 bases and 7 bases, in that order; junction bases with no gene match: 12. The CDR3 runs to 17 residues. The CDR3 region is CASSLRPRGGLIGELFF. CDR3 bases: TGTGCCAGCAGCTTAAGGCCCCGGGGGGGCCTTATCGGGGAGCTGTTTTTT.

The chain uses TRBV5-1 and TRBJ2-7; D perhaps matches TRBD2 (7 bases). The CDR3 totals 16 residues. The V end lost 4 bases, the J end lost 2 bases, and 19 bases lay between the germline ends. Germline V gene lookup returns CDR1 SGHRS and CDR2 YFSETQ. CDR3 amino acids: CASSTPGAGRAYEQYF. The CDR3, as DNA: TGCGCCAGCAGCACACCGGGGGCAGGGAGGGCCTACGAGCAGTACTTC.

In its sample, this clone ranks as medium-sized. CDR3 bases: TGTGCCAGTCGCCCCGGGACAGGGATTCACGAGCAGTACTTC. This sequence encodes CASRPGTGIHEQYF. The gene calls are TRBV19 and TRBJ2-7; 9 bases are shared with TRBD1. With V trimmed by 8 bases and J by 5 bases, 10 bases remained unmatched. CDR3 length equals 14 residues. CDR1 is LNHDA, CDR2 SQIVND, per germline (reference sequence).

V is TRBV2 and J is TRBJ2-1; 11 bases match TRBD2. The CDR3 is 14 amino acids. J gave up 6 bases and V 5 bases, and 3 bases lay outside the gene matches. Germline assignment: CDR1 SNHLY and CDR2 FYNNEI. This CDR3 reads CASSLLAGANEQFF. Written as DNA, the CDR3 is TGTGCCAGCAGTCTACTAGCGGGAGCCAATGAGCAGTTCTTC.

The CDR3 sequence is CASSSTGGTEAFF. The CDR3 DNA follows: TGTGCCAGCAGTTCGACAGGGGGCACTGAAGCTTTCTTT. The J gene is TRBJ1-1, the V gene TRBV6-5, with 9 bases matching TRBD1. CDR1 and CDR2 from the germline V gene are MNHEY and SVGAGI. CDR3 size: 13 residues. The V and J ends lost 4 bases and 4 bases, in that order; junction bases with no gene match: 1.

The genes are TRBV28 and TRBJ2-5; maybe TRBD1 (8 bases). The germline V gene encodes CDR1 MDHEN and CDR2 SYDVKM. V lost 5 bases and J lost 4, with 14 bases in between. The CDR3 covers 14 residues. DNA for the CDR3: TGTGCCAGCAGTCTACAGGGGGGGGGAGAGACCCAGTACTTC. It specifies CASSLQGGGETQYF.

The V and J genes are TRBV6-1 and TRBJ2-5, with TRBD2 identical over 10 bases. CDR1 MNHNS and CDR2 SASEGT come from the germline V gene. V was pared by 6 bases and J by 5 bases, with 9 bases of the junction left unmatched. CDR3 length equals 15 residues. The CDR3 DNA sequence: TGTGCCAGCAGCTCCAGCGGGGGGGAAAGGGAGACCCAGTACTTC. This sequence encodes CASSSSGGERETQYF.

The CDR3 bases are TGTGCCAGCAGCCTTCAGGGCTCAAACTCCTACGAGCAGTACTTC. Translating it yields CASSLQGSNSYEQYF. This rearrangement joins TRBV11-2 to TRBJ2-7; a possible D gene is TRBD1 (5 bases). The germline CDR1 and CDR2 sequences are SGHAT and FQNNGV. V dropped 5 bases and J dropped 0 bases, with 14 bases sitting between them. There are 15 residues in the CDR3. The full variable domain, completed using reference TRBV11-2 and TRBJ2-7, is EAGVAQSPRYKIIEKRQSVAFWCNPISGHATLYWYQQILGQGPKLLIQFQNNGVVDDSQLPKDRFSAERLKGVDSTLKIQPAKLEDSAVYLCASSLQGSNSYEQYFGPGTRLTVT.

V gene TRBV29-1 combines with J gene TRBJ2-7, with TRBD1 as a possible D gene (6 bases). V lost 3 bases and J 2 bases, leaving 29 bases between the germline ends. CDR3 length equals 19 residues. Germline CDR1 is SQVTM and CDR2 is ANQGSEA. This CDR3 is CSVDLPIADRDKNTYEQYF. The CDR3 nucleotides read TGCAGCGTTGACCTCCCCATCGCCGACCGGGACAAAAATACCTACGAGCAGTACTTC.

This sequence joins TRBV6-5 and TRBJ2-7; the match to TRBD1 covers 7 bases. There are 14 residues in the CDR3. Losses at the gene ends were 5 bases for V and 2 bases for J; bases not matched to a gene: 6. CDR1 is MNHEY and CDR2 is SVGAGI in the germline V gene. CDR3 amino acids: CASSQTGEPYEQYF. CDR3 in DNA: TGTGCCAGCAGTCAAACAGGGGAACCCTACGAGCAGTACTTC.

The chain couples TRBV19 to TRBJ1-2; TRBD1 aligns across 9 bases. V shed 10 bases, J shed 8 bases, and the junction held 5 bases outside the gene matches. The CDR3 loop spans 11 amino acids. CDR1 and CDR2 (germline): LNHDA, SQIVND (reference sequence). The CDR3 protein is CAIGTGSGYTF. In DNA, the CDR3 is TGTGCCATTGGGACAGGGTCGGGCTACACCTTC.